This T cell receptor (beta chain) was obtained from a study of T-cell reconstitution after alpha-beta-depleted transplantation in children. General observations from the study: The high TCRbeta diversity at day 60 in some patients came from surviving recipient T cells and thymic progenitors.

The germline V gene has CDR1 DFQATT and CDR2 SNEGSKA (reference sequence). Trimming took 3 bases from V and 5 from J, leaving 9 bases between them. This CDR3 has 12 amino acids. The TCRbeta library incorporated unique molecular identifiers. Using its own MiXCR run on the PCR reads, TCRdb lists one record per CDR3 protein. This table holds about 300,000 distinct CDR3 sequences, over 9.5% found once. This clonotype showed up many times. Its specificity is not known. The sequence was collected from a boy in the first two years of life with acute myeloid leukemia, due to receive a stem cell transplant. The material sequenced was PBMCs, taken before TCRalphabeta/CD19-depleted stem cell transplant. The V gene is TRBV20-1, the J gene TRBJ2-3; tentative D call: TRBD2 (5 bases). CDR3 amino acids: CSASGEIDTQYF. The CDR3 bases are TGCAGTGCTAGCGGGGAGATAGATACGCAGTATTTT.